This T cell receptor beta chain was identified in a study of blood T cell repertoires in COVID-19. The overall study: COVID-19 samples from acute and convalescent phases originated in the United States, Italy and Spain.

This CDR3 comprises 14 residues. V dropped 0 bases and J dropped 2 bases, with 8 bases sitting between them. Germline CDR1 is SGHNT and CDR2 is YYREEE (reference sequence). TCRdb keeps only in-frame clones here, not all; method: immunoSEQ multiplex PCR. The sample shows almost 25,000 clones, roughly four fifths of them seen only once. This TCR came from a human donor in a cohort sampled during active COVID-19. Sequenced sample: peripheral blood. The chain uses TRBV5-4 and TRBJ1-1; unclear D gene. The CDR3 sequence is CASSLARSNTEAFF. CDR3 sequence (DNA): TGTGCCAGCAGCTTGGCCAGGTCTAACACTGAAGCTTTCTTT.